This T cell receptor (beta chain) was found in a study of long-term antiretroviral therapy in people with HIV. The V gene lost 7 bases and the J gene lost 6 bases, with 12 bases spanning the gap. This CDR3 contains 13 residues. CDR1 and CDR2 (germline): SNHLY, FYNNEI. As concerns this clone: As yet, its antigen is unknown.

Treatment for every participant with HIV took place in the United States. Study-level results: Diversity measured after ART increased yet remained under transplant donor controls.

The immunoSEQ assay was v3.0, run at survey level. Assay: immunoSEQ multiplex PCR; the TCRdb copy retains only in-frame clones and omits some. The sample includes some 30,000 clones, approximately 85% of them seen just once. The rearrangement uses TRBV2 and TRBJ2-2; weak D call: TRBD1 (7 bases). The source was unsorted PBMCs, collected approximately 3.3 years after starting antiretroviral therapy. The receptor was derived from a man between 18 and 35 years old with HIV. The DNA of the CDR3 is TGTGCCAGCAATCCCAGGGGGGCCGGGGAGCTGTTTTTT. It codes for CASNPRGAGELFF.